This TCR beta chain was captured by sequencing in a study of CD8 T cells in ankylosing spondylitis. General study points: Relatively scarce in peripheral blood, disease-linked clones were CD8+. According to the report, clones linked to the disease were significantly enriched in matched synovial fluid samples taken from ankylosing spondylitis patients. A subset of motif variants has previously been described in the synovial fluid and blood of reactive arthritis.

Libraries for TCR beta were made by quantitative 5'-RACE with molecular barcodes. TCRdb itself ran the 5' RACE reads through MiXCR, one entry per CDR3 protein. The sample holds roughly 240,000 distinct CDR3 sequences; 30% to 35% are singletons and the top ten take about 4.2%. Trimming stripped 2 bases from V and 5 bases from J, with 15 bases between. CDR3 length equals 15 residues. Germline V CDR1 and CDR2: SGHAT, FQNNGV. With regard to this clonotype: What it binds is not known.

The gene calls are TRBV11-2 and TRBJ1-1, with D possibly matching TRBD1 (6 bases). Sequencing was performed on blood, either unsorted or a sorted T cell fraction (not recorded which). The receptor was isolated from a male donor with ankylosing spondylitis or in good health (not recorded which). CDR3 region: CASSLMGGQGTEAFF. The CDR3, as DNA: TGTGCCAGCAGCTTAATGGGGGGGCAAGGGACTGAAGCTTTCTTT.